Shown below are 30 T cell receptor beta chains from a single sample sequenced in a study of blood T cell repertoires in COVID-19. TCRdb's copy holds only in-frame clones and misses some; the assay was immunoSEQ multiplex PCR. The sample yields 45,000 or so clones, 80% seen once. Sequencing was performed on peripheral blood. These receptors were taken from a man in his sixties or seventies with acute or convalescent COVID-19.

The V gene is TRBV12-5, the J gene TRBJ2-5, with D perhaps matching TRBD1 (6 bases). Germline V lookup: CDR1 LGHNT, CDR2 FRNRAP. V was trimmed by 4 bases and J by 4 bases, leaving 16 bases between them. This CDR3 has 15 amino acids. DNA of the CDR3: TGTGCTAGTGGTTCGCTGGACAGCGGTTTAGAGACCCAGTACTTC. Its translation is CASGSLDSGLETQYF.

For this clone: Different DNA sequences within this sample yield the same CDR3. The DNA of the CDR3 is TGTGCCAGTGGGCGGCAGGGCCTTAACACCGGGGAGCTGTTTTTT. Amino acid sequence: CASGRQGLNTGELFF. The chain recombines TRBV19 with TRBJ2-2, with a weak D call TRBD1 (5 bases). The CDR3 is 15 amino acids. CDR1 is LNHDA, CDR2 SQIVND, per germline (reference sequence). The V end was cut by 8 bases, the J end by 2 bases, with 15 bases between.

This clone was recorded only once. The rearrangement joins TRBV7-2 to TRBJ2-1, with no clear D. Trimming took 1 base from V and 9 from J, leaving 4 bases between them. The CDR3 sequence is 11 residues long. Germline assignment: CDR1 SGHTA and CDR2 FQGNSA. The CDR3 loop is CASSLDSEQFF. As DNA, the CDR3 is TGTGCCAGCAGCTTAGACTCTGAGCAGTTCTTC. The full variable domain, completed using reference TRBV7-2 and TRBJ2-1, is GAGVSQSPSNKVTEKGKDVELRCDPISGHTALYWYRQSLGQGLEFLIYFQGNSAPDKSGLPSDRFSAERTGGSVSTLTIQRTQQEDSAVYLCASSLDSEQFFGPGTRLTVL.

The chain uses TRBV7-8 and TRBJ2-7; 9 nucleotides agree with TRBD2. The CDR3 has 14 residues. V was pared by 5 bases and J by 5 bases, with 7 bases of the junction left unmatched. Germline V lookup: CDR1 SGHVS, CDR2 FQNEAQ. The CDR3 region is CASSPTSGFNEQYF. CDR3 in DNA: TGTGCCAGCAGCCCGACTAGCGGATTTAACGAGCAGTACTTC.

The CDR3 nucleotides are TGTGCCAGCAGCCCCACGGAGGGGGGTCTAGCGGGGTTTTACAATGAGCAGTTCTTC. This gives the protein CASSPTEGGLAGFYNEQFF. The chain has TRBV7-9 and TRBJ2-1; 9 bases match TRBD2. The germline V gene has CDR1 SEHNR and CDR2 FQNEAQ (reference sequence). This CDR3 is built from 19 residues. V lost 5 bases to trimming and J lost 4 bases; unmatched junction nucleotides: 18. The full variable domain, in which reference TRBV7-9 and TRBJ2-1 provide the parts outside the CDR3, is DTGVSQNPRHKITKRGQNVTFRCDPISEHNRLYWYRQTLGQGPEFLTYFQNEAQLEKSRLLSDRFSAERPKGSFSTLEIQRTEQGDSAMYLCASSPTEGGLAGFYNEQFFGPGTRLTVL.

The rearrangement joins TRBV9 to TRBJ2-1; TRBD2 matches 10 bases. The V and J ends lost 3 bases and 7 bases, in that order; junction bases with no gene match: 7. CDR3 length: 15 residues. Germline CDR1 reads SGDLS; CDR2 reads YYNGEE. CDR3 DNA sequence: TGTGCCAGCAGCGCGCGACTAGCGGGTTCGAATGAGCAGTTCTTC. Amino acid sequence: CASSARLAGSNEQFF.

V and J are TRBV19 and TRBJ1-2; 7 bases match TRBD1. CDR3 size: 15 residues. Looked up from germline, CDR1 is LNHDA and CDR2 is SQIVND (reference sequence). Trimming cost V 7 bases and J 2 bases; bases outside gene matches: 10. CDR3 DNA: TGTGCCAGTACTCCTTACGGGACAGTAAACTATGGCTACACCTTC. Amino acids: CASTPYGTVNYGYTF. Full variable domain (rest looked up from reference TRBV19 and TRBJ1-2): DGGITQSPKYLFRKEGQNVTLSCEQNLNHDAMYWYRQDPGQGLRLIYYSQIVNDFQKGDIAEGYSVSREKKESFPLTVTSAQKNPTAFYLCASTPYGTVNYGYTFGSGTRLTVV.

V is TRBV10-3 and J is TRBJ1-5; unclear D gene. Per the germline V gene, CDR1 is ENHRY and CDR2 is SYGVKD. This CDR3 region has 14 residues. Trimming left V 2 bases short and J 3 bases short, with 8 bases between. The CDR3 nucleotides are TGTGCCATCAGTGAGGTACAGTACAATCAGCCCCAGCATTTT. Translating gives CAISEVQYNQPQHF.

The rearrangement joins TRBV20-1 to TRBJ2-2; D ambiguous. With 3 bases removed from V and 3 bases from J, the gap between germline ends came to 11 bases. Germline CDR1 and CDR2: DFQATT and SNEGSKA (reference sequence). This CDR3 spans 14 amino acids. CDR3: CSASRQAYTGELFF. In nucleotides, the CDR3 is TGCAGTGCTAGTCGGCAGGCGTACACCGGGGAGCTGTTTTTT.

Written as DNA, the CDR3 is TGTGCCACCCTTGATGCAGGGGAACGTGGCTACACCTTC. It specifies CATLDAGERGYTF. The chain combines TRBV15 with TRBJ1-2; weak D call: TRBD1 (6 bases). V lost 8 bases and J 7 bases, leaving 17 bases between the germline ends. This CDR3 comprises 13 residues. Per the germline V gene, CDR1 is LNHNV and CDR2 is YYDKDF (reference sequence).

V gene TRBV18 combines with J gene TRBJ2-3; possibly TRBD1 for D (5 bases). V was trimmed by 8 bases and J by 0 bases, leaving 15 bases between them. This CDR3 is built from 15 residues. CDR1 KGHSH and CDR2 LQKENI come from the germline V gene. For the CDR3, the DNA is TGTGCCAGCAGAAACCAGGGCCCAAGCACAGATACGCAGTATTTT. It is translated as CASRNQGPSTDTQYF.

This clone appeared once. This CDR3 is CASSVDTGRTEAFF. CDR3 in DNA: TGTGCCAGCAGCGTAGATACAGGGCGAACTGAAGCTTTCTTT. The chain couples TRBV9 to TRBJ1-1, with a tentative D call TRBD1 (6 bases). V lost 0 bases and J 5 bases, leaving 11 bases between the germline ends. Germline V gene sequence: CDR1 SGDLS, CDR2 YYNGEE. This CDR3 comprises 14 residues.

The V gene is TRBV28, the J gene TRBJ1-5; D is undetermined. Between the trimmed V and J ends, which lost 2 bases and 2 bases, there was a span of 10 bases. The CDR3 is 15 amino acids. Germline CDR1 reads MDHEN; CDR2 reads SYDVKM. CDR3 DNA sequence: TGTGCCAGCAGTTTAGACGGAGAGGGCAATCAGCCCCAGCATTTT. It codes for CASSLDGEGNQPQHF.

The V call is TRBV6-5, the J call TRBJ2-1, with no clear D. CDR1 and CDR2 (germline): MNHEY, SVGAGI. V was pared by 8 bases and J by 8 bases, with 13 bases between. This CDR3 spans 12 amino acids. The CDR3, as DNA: TGTGCCAGCCCCAACAGTGCCCATGAGCAGTTCTTC. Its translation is CASPNSAHEQFF.

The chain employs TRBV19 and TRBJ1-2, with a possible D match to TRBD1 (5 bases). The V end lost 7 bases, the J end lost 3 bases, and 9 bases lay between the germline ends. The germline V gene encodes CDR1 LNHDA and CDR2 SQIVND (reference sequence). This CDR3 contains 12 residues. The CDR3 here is CASKRGDYGYTF. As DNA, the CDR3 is TGTGCCAGTAAGCGGGGGGACTATGGCTACACCTTC.

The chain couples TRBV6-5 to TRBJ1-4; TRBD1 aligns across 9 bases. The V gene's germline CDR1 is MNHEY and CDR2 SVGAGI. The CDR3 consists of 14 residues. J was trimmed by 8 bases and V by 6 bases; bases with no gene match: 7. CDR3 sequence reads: CASRPDRGGEKLFF. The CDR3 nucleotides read TGTGCCAGCAGACCCGACAGGGGGGGAGAAAAACTGTTTTTT.

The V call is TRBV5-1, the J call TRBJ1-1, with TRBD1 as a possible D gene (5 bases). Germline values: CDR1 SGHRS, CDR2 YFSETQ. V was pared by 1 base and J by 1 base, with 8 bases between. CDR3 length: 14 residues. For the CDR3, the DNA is TGCGCCAGCAGCTTGCTTCAGGGGAACACTGAAGCTTTCTTT. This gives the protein CASSLLQGNTEAFF.

CDR3 bases: TGTGCCAGCGCAGGGGACAGGGGTCAGCCCCAGCATTTT. Translation gives CASAGDRGQPQHF. This chain links TRBV6-4 with TRBJ1-5; TRBD1 aligns across 10 bases. This CDR3 has 13 amino acids. From germline, CDR1 is MRHNA and CDR2 SNTAGT. J was trimmed by 6 bases and V by 8 bases; bases with no gene match: 4.

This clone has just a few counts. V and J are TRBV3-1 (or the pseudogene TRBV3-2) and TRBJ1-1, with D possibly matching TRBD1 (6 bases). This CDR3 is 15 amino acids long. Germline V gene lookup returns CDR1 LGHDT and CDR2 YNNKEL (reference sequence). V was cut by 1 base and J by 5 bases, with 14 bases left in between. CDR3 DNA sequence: TGTGCCAGCAGCCAAGTGGTAGTTCAGGGGACTGAAGCTTTCTTT. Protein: CASSQVVVQGTEAFF.

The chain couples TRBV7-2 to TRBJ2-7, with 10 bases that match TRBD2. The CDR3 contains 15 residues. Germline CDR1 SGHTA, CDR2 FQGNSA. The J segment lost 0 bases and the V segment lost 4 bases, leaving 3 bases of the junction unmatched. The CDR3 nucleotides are TGTGCCAGCAGCTCAGGACTAGCGGACTCCTACGAGCAGTACTTC. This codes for CASSSGLADSYEQYF.

The CDR3 coding sequence is TGTGCCAGCAGTTACGCGGGACAGCCCCAAGAGACCCAGTACTTC. It translates to CASSYAGQPQETQYF. The chain uses TRBV6-2 or TRBV6-3 and TRBJ2-5; D perhaps matches TRBD1 (7 bases). Germline CDR1 reads MNHEY; CDR2 reads SVGEGT. The CDR3 is 15 residues long. Trimming took 2 bases from V and 1 from J, leaving 11 bases between them.

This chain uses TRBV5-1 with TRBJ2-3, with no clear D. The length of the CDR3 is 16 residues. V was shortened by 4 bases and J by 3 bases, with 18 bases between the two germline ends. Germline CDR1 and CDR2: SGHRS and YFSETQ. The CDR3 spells CASSPTASQATDTQYF. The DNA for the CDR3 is TGCGCCAGCAGCCCAACAGCCTCCCAGGCGACAGATACGCAGTATTTT.

This chain's CDR3 is CASSVGKRPTDTQYF. DNA of the CDR3: TGTGCCAGCAGCGTAGGGAAGCGGCCCACAGATACGCAGTATTTT. J is TRBJ2-3 and V is TRBV9; perhaps TRBD2 as D (5 bases). This CDR3 comprises 15 residues. Germline CDR1 is SGDLS and CDR2 is YYNGEE. Trimming pared 0 bases from V and 2 bases from J, leaving 10 bases between.

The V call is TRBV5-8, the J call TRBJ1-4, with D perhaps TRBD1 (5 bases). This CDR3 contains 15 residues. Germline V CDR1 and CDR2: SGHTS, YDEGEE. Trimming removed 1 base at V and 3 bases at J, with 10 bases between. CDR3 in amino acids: CASSLLRGSNEKLFF. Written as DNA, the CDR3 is TGTGCCAGCAGCTTGTTAAGGGGCTCTAATGAAAAACTGTTTTTT.

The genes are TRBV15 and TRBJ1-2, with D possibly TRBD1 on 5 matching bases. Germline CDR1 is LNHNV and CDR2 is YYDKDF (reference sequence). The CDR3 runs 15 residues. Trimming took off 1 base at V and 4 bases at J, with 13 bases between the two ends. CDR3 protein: CATSRVRDWSYGYTF. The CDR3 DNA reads TGTGCCACCAGCAGAGTCCGGGACTGGAGCTATGGCTACACCTTC.

The CDR3 protein is CASRKIGQTYGYTF. For the CDR3, the DNA is TGTGCCAGCAGGAAGATAGGACAGACCTATGGCTACACCTTC. This chain links TRBV5-4 with TRBJ1-2; the D gene is possibly TRBD1 (6 bases). The length of the CDR3 is 14 residues. The germline CDR1 and CDR2 sequences are SGHNT and YYREEE (reference sequence). With 5 bases removed from V and 4 bases from J, the gap between germline ends came to 15 bases.

Here the CDR3 reads CASSLSGGGGGEQFF. CDR3 in DNA: TGTGCCAGCAGCTTAAGCGGGGGAGGAGGGGGTGAGCAGTTCTTC. The rearrangement joins TRBV13 to TRBJ2-1; 8 nucleotides match TRBD2. V lost 2 bases to trimming and J lost 9 bases; unmatched junction nucleotides: 9. The CDR3 is made up of 15 amino acids. The germline V gene encodes CDR1 PRHDT and CDR2 FYEKMQ (reference sequence).

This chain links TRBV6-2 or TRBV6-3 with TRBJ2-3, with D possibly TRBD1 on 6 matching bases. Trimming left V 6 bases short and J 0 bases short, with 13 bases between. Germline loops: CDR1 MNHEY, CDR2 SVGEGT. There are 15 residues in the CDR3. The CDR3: CASSPDSVSTDTQYF. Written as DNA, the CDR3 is TGTGCCAGCAGCCCGGACAGCGTTAGCACAGATACGCAGTATTTT.

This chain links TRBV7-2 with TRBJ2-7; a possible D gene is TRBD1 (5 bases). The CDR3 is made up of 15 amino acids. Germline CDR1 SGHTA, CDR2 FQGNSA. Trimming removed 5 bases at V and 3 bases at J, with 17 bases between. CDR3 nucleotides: TGTGCCAGCAGCCTCTCGCAGGTCCAGGGCTACGAGCAGTACTTC. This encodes CASSLSQVQGYEQYF.

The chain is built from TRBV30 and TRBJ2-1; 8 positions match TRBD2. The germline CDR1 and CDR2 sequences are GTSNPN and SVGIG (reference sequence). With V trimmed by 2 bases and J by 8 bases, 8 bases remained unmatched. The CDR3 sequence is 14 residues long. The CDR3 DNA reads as TGTGCCTGGAGTTCGGGTAGCGGGGTCGATGAGCAGTTCTTC. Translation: CAWSSGSGVDEQFF.